The 14 T cell receptor beta chains presented below share a single source sample, sequenced in a study of response to subunit inactivated influenza vaccine. TCRdb redid the calling of the RT-PCR reads with MiXCR, one entry per CDR3 protein. The sample has hundreds of thousands of distinct CDR3 sequences; 13% are singletons. The specimen comprised PBMCs from blood, sampled around seven weeks after vaccination. All receptors derive from a man aged 45-65 years who received an inactivated influenza vaccine.

This clonotype was seen a few times. The V and J genes are TRBV20-1 and TRBJ2-1; D gene uncertain. CDR3 length equals 13 residues. Looked up from germline, CDR1 is DFQATT and CDR2 is SNEGSKA (reference sequence). V lost 3 bases and J lost 6, with 12 bases in between. The DNA for the CDR3 is TGCAGTGCTAGGGGCTCGGCGAGCAATGAGCAGTTCTTC. Protein: CSARGSASNEQFF.

J is TRBJ2-5 and V is TRBV19; D may match TRBD1 or TRBD2 (5 bases each). The CDR3 totals 14 residues. CDR1 LNHDA and CDR2 SQIVND come from the germline V gene (reference sequence). The V end was cut by 6 bases, the J end by 5 bases, with 16 bases between. This CDR3 reads CASSEGMWGETQYF. CDR3 coding DNA: TGTGCCAGTAGCGAAGGGATGTGGGGGGAGACCCAGTACTTC.

The genes are TRBV20-1 and TRBJ1-1; TRBD1 might be the D (5 bases). Germline CDR1 reads DFQATT; CDR2 reads SNEGSKA (reference sequence). The CDR3 totals 13 residues. The V end lost 1 base, the J end lost 1 base, and 7 bases lay between the germline ends. The DNA of the CDR3 is TGCAGTGCTAGAGGGGGCGAGAACACTGAAGCTTTCTTT. It yields the protein CSARGGENTEAFF.

This clonotype was found a few times. The chain combines TRBV29-1 with TRBJ2-7, with D possibly being TRBD1 (5 bases). V lost 4 bases and J lost 3, with 7 bases in between. Germline CDR1 is SQVTM and CDR2 is ANQGSEA. The CDR3 is 11 amino acids. CDR3 amino acids: CSVVQDYEQYF. Here the CDR3 DNA reads TGCAGCGTTGTACAGGACTACGAGCAGTACTTC.

This rearrangement joins TRBV9 to TRBJ1-5; 8 bases map to TRBD1. With 0 bases clipped from V and 7 bases from J, the junction kept 6 bases outside the gene matches. CDR3 length: 15 residues. Per germline, CDR1 SGDLS and CDR2 YYNGEE. The DNA of the CDR3 is TGTGCCAGCAGCGTAGGAGGACAGGGAGACCAGCCCCAGCATTTT. It codes for CASSVGGQGDQPQHF.

The chain couples TRBV6-2 or TRBV6-3 to TRBJ2-5, with a tentative D call TRBD1 (6 bases). Trimming shortened V by 2 bases and J by 4 bases, and 14 bases separated the two germline ends. This CDR3 comprises 15 residues. Germline lookup yields CDR1 MNHEY and CDR2 SVGEGT. CDR3: CASSYLTGLRETQYF. CDR3 in DNA: TGTGCCAGCAGTTACCTTACAGGGTTGAGAGAGACCCAGTACTTC.

This clonotype was seen a handful of times. This sequence joins TRBV5-1 and TRBJ2-3, with a tentative D call TRBD2 (7 bases). Trimming took 4 bases from V and 0 from J, leaving 15 bases between them. The CDR3 has 16 residues. Germline CDR1 reads SGHRS; CDR2 reads YFSETQ. CDR3 sequence reads: CASSPVGGASTDTQYF. The CDR3 DNA is TGCGCCAGCAGCCCGGTTGGGGGGGCAAGCACAGATACGCAGTATTTT.

The V and J genes are TRBV20-1 and TRBJ1-5, with no clear D. The CDR3 covers 16 residues. The germline gives CDR1 DFQATT, CDR2 SNEGSKA (reference sequence). V shed 6 bases and J shed 2 bases, with 20 bases lying between them. CDR3 region: CSAERGWFGGNQPQHF. The CDR3, as DNA: TGCAGTGCAGAAAGAGGTTGGTTCGGCGGCAATCAGCCCCAGCATTTT.

CDR3 in DNA: TGTGCCAGCAGCTTAGATGGGACGGTACCAAACATTCAGTACTTC. Translation gives CASSLDGTVPNIQYF. The genes are TRBV7-2 and TRBJ2-4; D may match TRBD1 or TRBD2 (5 bases each). Deletions cut 1 base from V and 6 bases from J, with 13 bases between. This CDR3 comprises 15 residues. Germline lookup yields CDR1 SGHTA and CDR2 FQGNSA.

There are many counts of this clonotype. V is TRBV20-1 and J is TRBJ2-4; a weak D match, TRBD2 (6 bases). Trimming took 5 bases from V and 3 from J, leaving 17 bases between them. CDR3 size: 15 residues. CDR1 DFQATT and CDR2 SNEGSKA come from the germline V gene (reference sequence). The DNA for the CDR3 is TGCAGTGCTCAGGAGGGGATTCACGACAAAAACATTCAGTACTTC. Its protein product is CSAQEGIHDKNIQYF.

The table lists this clonotype with many counts. J is TRBJ2-1 and V is TRBV7-9; no clear D. CDR3 size: 15 residues. V lost 2 bases to trimming and J lost 4 bases, with 12 bases between them. Germline-derived CDR1 and CDR2 are SEHNR and FQNEAQ (reference sequence). Here the CDR3 DNA reads TGTGCCAGCAGCTTAAGTTTAGGCAGGTACAATGAGCAGTTCTTC. It translates to CASSLSLGRYNEQFF.

This clonotype turned up a few times. The chain is built from TRBV4-1 and TRBJ2-1; TRBD2 matches 11 bases. After removal of 0 bases from V and 3 bases from J, the junction contained 1 base not matched to a gene. Germline V CDR1 and CDR2: MGHRA, YSYEKL. The CDR3 is 16 residues long. The CDR3 spells CASSQEGLAVYNEQFF. The CDR3 region has the DNA TGCGCCAGCAGCCAAGAGGGACTAGCGGTCTACAATGAGCAGTTCTTC.

Ten or more counts support this clonotype. The chain employs TRBV5-5 and TRBJ2-7, with 10 bases lining up with TRBD2. The length of the CDR3 is 15 residues. Germline-derived CDR1 and CDR2 are SGHKS and YYEKEE (reference sequence). Trimming cost V 3 bases and J 6 bases; bases outside gene matches: 9. This CDR3 reads CASSSTSGEASEQYF. The CDR3 DNA reads TGTGCCAGCAGCTCTACTAGCGGGGAGGCATCCGAGCAGTACTTC. Combining the CDR3 with reference TRBV5-5 and TRBJ2-7 gives the whole variable domain DAGVTQSPTHLIKTRGQQVTLRCSPISGHKSVSWYQQVLGQGPQFIFQYYEKEERGRGNFPDRFSARQFPNYSSELNVNALLLGDSALYLCASSSTSGEASEQYFGPGTRLTVT.

The table lists this clonotype with a few counts. V is TRBV6-1 and J is TRBJ2-7, with TRBD1 as a possible D gene (5 bases). This CDR3 comprises 13 residues. The germline V gene encodes CDR1 MNHNS and CDR2 SASEGT. V was clipped by 10 bases and J by 6 bases, with 19 bases between them. CDR3 nucleotide sequence: TGTGCCACCACCGGCCAGGGAACCTCCGAGCAGTACTTC. Its translation is CATTGQGTSEQYF.